The T cell receptor (beta chain) described here comes from a study of cytomegalovirus exposure and HLA in healthy donors. Study context: In an early release, HLA-typed donors contributed 80 million to 95 million unique TCR sequences.

The ends were cut back, 9 bases at V and 2 bases at J, with 11 bases in the middle. This CDR3 has 12 amino acids. Germline CDR1 reads LNHDA; CDR2 reads SQIVND (reference sequence). Donors counted as nominally healthy when sampled, yet unrecorded immune exposures were likely. Primers included in the PCR were 60 Vbeta and 13 Jbeta primers. Clones were sequenced by immunoSEQ multiplex PCR, and TCRdb holds only the in-frame ones, with some missing. Its listing shows over 100,000 clones. In the case of this clone: Its antigen is not known.

Study-wide findings and caveats: An ancestry cluster, one associated with Asian ancestry, reportedly showed fewer N-insertions than the 666-donor mean in a later analysis.

Sequenced: PBMCs. V and J are TRBV19 and TRBJ2-7, with D perhaps matching TRBD1 (6 bases). This TCR came from a man younger than 40 in good health and CMV-seronegative. This CDR3 reads CASADRTYEQYF. The CDR3 bases are TGTGCCAGCGCGGACAGAACCTACGAGCAGTACTTC.